This T cell receptor beta chain was sequenced for a study of blood T cell repertoires in COVID-19. Sequencing used immunoSEQ multiplex PCR; TCRdb keeps in-frame clones, though not all of them. The profile shows fewer than 200,000 clones, more than 80% of them singletons. CDR1 and CDR2 from the germline V gene are SEHNR and FQNEAQ (reference sequence). The CDR3 runs to 14 residues. V gave up 1 base and J gave up 8 bases, with 14 bases separating them. This receptor was obtained from a man aged 50-60 years who had recovered from COVID-19. The V call is TRBV7-9, the J call TRBJ1-1; D perhaps matches TRBD1 (5 bases). Sequenced material: PBMCs or T cells enriched from blood (not recorded which). The CDR3 region has the DNA TGTGCCAGCAGCTTAGAGGGGAAGGGGATAGAAGCTTTCTTT. It yields the protein CASSLEGKGIEAFF.